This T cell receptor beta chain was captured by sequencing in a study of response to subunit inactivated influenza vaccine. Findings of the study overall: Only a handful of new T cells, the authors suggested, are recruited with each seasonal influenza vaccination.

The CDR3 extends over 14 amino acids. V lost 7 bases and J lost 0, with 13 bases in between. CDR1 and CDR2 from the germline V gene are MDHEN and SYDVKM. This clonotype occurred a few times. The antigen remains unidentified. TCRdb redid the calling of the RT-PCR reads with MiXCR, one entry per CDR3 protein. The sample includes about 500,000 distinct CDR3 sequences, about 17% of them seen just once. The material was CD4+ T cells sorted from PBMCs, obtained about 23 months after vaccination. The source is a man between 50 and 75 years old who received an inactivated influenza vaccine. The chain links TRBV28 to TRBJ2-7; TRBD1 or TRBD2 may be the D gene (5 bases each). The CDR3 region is CASIPGPVSYEQYF. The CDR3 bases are TGTGCCAGCATTCCGGGACCAGTCTCCTACGAGCAGTACTTC.